This entry features one T cell receptor beta chain sequence. Trimming removed 2 bases from V and 2 bases from J; junction bases left unmatched: 5. The CDR3 runs 17 residues. Germline V CDR1 and CDR2: SNHLY, FYNNEI. Repertoires were generated with immunoSEQ multiplex PCR, while TCRdb's copy carries only in-frame clones and drops some. The sample yields tens of thousands of clones, more than 80% seen once. The data belong to a study of OX40 agonist ivuxolimab in advanced cancers. This chain joins TRBV2 and TRBJ2-5, with 13 positions matching TRBD2. The specimen comprised CD4+ or CD8+ T cells sorted from blood, sampled in a trial of the OX40 agonist ivuxolimab. This TCR was sampled from an adult with an advanced solid tumor such as melanoma, head and neck, liver or kidney cancer. The chain's CDR3 is CASSEYSGLAGQETQYF. As DNA, the CDR3 is TGTGCCAGCAGTGAATATTCGGGACTAGCGGGACAAGAGACCCAGTACTTC.